A selection of T cell receptor beta chains follows, all from one sample in a study of cytomegalovirus exposure and HLA in healthy donors. TCRdb's copy holds only in-frame clones and misses some; the assay was immunoSEQ multiplex PCR. The repertoire has some 200,000 clones, around 86% of them found once; the top ten carry approximately 6%. Sequencing was performed on PBMCs. The receptors here all came from a man in his forties or fifties in good health and CMV-seropositive. Both conserved end residues are part of each CDR3. D genes are given only for firm matches. Where a row states a size, it is once, few, many or the class of an expanded clone; other rows omit it.

V,size,J,D,CDR3,DNA
TRBV5-1,.,TRBJ1-4,.,CASSPWRSTNEKLFF,TGCGCCAGCAGCCCATGGAGGTCGACTAATGAAAAACTGTTTTTT
TRBV10-3,.,TRBJ2-2,.,CAISPSLRDTGELFF,TGTGCCATCAGTCCCTCGTTGCGGGACACCGGGGAGCTGTTTTTT
TRBV9,.,TRBJ2-3,TRBD2,CASSPGLAADTQYF,TGTGCCAGCAGCCCGGGACTAGCGGCAGATACGCAGTATTTT
TRBV27,few,TRBJ2-1,.,CASSLRFSYNEQFF,TGTGCCAGCAGTTTGCGGTTCTCCTACAATGAGCAGTTCTTC
TRBV6-5,once,TRBJ1-5,.,CASGQGQPQHF,TGTGCCAGCGGGCAGGGTCAGCCCCAGCATTTT
TRBV4-1,.,TRBJ1-1,TRBD1,CASSQNRDRGPEAFF,TGCGCCAGCAGCCAAAACAGGGACAGGGGGCCTGAAGCTTTCTTT
TRBV30,.,TRBJ1-1,TRBD1,CAWSTTAGTGAQRAFF,TGTGCCTGGAGTACCACTGCCGGGACAGGGGCTCAAAGGGCTTTCTTT
TRBV19,.,TRBJ2-2,TRBD2,CASSTRTSGGPNTGELFF,TGTGCCAGTAGTACCAGGACTAGCGGGGGCCCGAACACCGGGGAGCTGTTTTTT
TRBV10-3,.,TRBJ1-3,.,CAINSDMMNTIYF,TGTGCCATCAATTCGGACATGATGAACACCATATATTTT
TRBV6-1,.,TRBJ2-3,TRBD2,CASSGSGGAGDTQYF,TGTGCCAGCAGTGGGAGCGGGGGGGCGGGAGATACGCAGTATTTT
TRBV7-9,.,TRBJ2-7,TRBD1,CSSSATGGSYEQYF,TGTTCCAGCAGCGCGACAGGGGGCTCCTACGAGCAGTACTTC
TRBV6-4,once,TRBJ1-6,.,CASSEPGSPLHF,TGTGCCAGCAGTGAGCCCGGGTCACCCCTCCACTTT
TRBV6-5,.,TRBJ2-1,TRBD1,CASSSRQGPYNEQFF,TGTGCCAGCAGTTCCCGACAGGGTCCCTACAATGAGCAGTTCTTC
TRBV9,.,TRBJ2-2,TRBD1,CASSVIPGGTGELFF,TGTGCCAGCAGCGTAATCCCAGGGGGCACCGGGGAGCTGTTTTTT
TRBV9,once,TRBJ2-3,.,CASSPRSSTDTQYF,TGTGCCAGCAGCCCAAGGAGTTCGACAGATACGCAGTATTTT
TRBV5-6,.,TRBJ2-7,TRBD2,CASSFVTSAIYEQYF,TGTGCCAGCAGCTTTGTGACTAGCGCAATTTACGAGCAGTACTTC
TRBV5-1,.,TRBJ1-4,.,CASSLETGRNEKLFF,TGCGCCAGCAGCTTGGAGACAGGCAGAAATGAAAAACTGTTTTTT
TRBV5-1,.,TRBJ2-7,.,CASSLDGPTYEQYF,TGCGCCAGCAGCTTGGATGGGCCTACCTACGAGCAGTACTTC
TRBV9,.,TRBJ2-7,TRBD1,CASSEDDRGAGEQYF,TGTGCCAGCAGCGAGGACGACAGGGGCGCTGGTGAGCAGTACTTC
TRBV15,.,TRBJ2-7,.,CATSRGADSYEQYF,TGTGCCACCAGCAGAGGTGCAGACTCGTACGAGCAGTACTTC
TRBV7-2,.,TRBJ2-3,TRBD2,CASSPHRGGTDTQYF,TGTGCCAGCAGCCCCCACCGGGGGGGCACAGATACGCAGTATTTT
TRBV30,.,TRBJ2-7,TRBD2,CAWSPGASGGEQYF,TGTGCCTGGAGTCCCGGGGCTAGCGGGGGCGAGCAGTACTTC
TRBV28,few,TRBJ1-1,.,CASSLGVMNTEAFF,TGTGCCAGCAGTCTAGGGGTTATGAACACTGAAGCTTTCTTT
TRBV9,.,TRBJ2-7,TRBD1,CASSVAGTGVYEQYF,TGTGCCAGCAGCGTAGCGGGGACAGGGGTCTACGAGCAGTACTTC
TRBV4-3,.,TRBJ2-3,TRBD2,CASSQGSSGEDTQYF,TGCGCCAGCAGCCAAGGGTCCAGCGGGGAAGATACGCAGTATTTT
TRBV30,.,TRBJ2-3,.,CAWSVRGLLSGDTQYF,TGTGCCTGGAGTGTACGGGGACTCCTTTCGGGAGATACGCAGTATTTT
TRBV30,.,TRBJ1-5,TRBD1,CAWGQGVPGRYNQPQHF,TGTGCCTGGGGACAGGGGGTACCAGGGCGCTACAATCAGCCCCAGCATTTT
TRBV7-2,.,TRBJ1-5,.,CASTPGGYSNQPQHF,TGTGCCAGCACCCCCGGCGGGTATAGCAATCAGCCCCAGCATTTT
TRBV4-2,once,TRBJ2-4,TRBD1,CASSQHGQALAKNIQYF,TGTGCCAGCAGCCAACATGGACAGGCCCTAGCCAAAAACATTCAGTACTTC
TRBV19,.,TRBJ2-7,TRBD1,CAIGDRGGEQYF,TGTGCCATCGGGGACAGGGGAGGCGAGCAGTACTTC
TRBV7-3,.,TRBJ1-1,TRBD1,CASSPGQGGTEAFF,TGTGCCAGCAGCCCAGGACAGGGAGGAACTGAAGCTTTCTTT
TRBV10-3,once,TRBJ1-5,.,CAISGGDGQPQHF,TGTGCCATCAGTGGCGGGGACGGGCAGCCCCAGCATTTT
TRBV29-1,.,TRBJ2-7,.,CSVVTVAFYEQYF,TGCAGCGTAGTTACAGTGGCTTTCTACGAGCAGTACTTC
TRBV5-1,.,TRBJ2-1,.,CASSLIQGLRNEQFF,TGCGCCAGCAGCTTAATACAGGGCCTAAGGAATGAGCAGTTCTTC
TRBV4-2,.,TRBJ2-7,TRBD2,CASSLAPSGGYEQYF,TGTGCCAGCAGCTTGGCCCCTAGCGGGGGTTACGAGCAGTACTTC
TRBV6-6,few,TRBJ1-2,TRBD1,CASSFRQGNYGYTF,TGTGCCAGCAGTTTTCGACAGGGGAACTATGGCTACACCTTC
TRBV30,.,TRBJ1-1,.,CAWSKLGNTEAFF,TGTGCCTGGTCAAAACTCGGGAACACTGAAGCTTTCTTT
TRBV9,.,TRBJ2-1,.,CASSVGSGNEQFF,TGTGCCAGCAGCGTTGGTTCGGGGAATGAGCAGTTCTTC
TRBV7-6,.,TRBJ2-2,TRBD2,CASSLGVGGYTGELFF,TGTGCCAGCAGCTTAGGAGTGGGGGGGTACACCGGGGAGCTGTTTTTT
TRBV7-9,.,TRBJ2-1,.,CASSQYRDSYNEQFF,TGTGCCAGCAGCCAATACAGGGACTCCTACAATGAGCAGTTCTTC